This entry lists 9 T cell receptor beta chains sequenced from one sample in a study of cytomegalovirus exposure and HLA in healthy donors. The PCR contained 60 Vbeta and 13 Jbeta primers. The table came from immunoSEQ multiplex PCR; TCRdb's copy has only in-frame clones and leaves some out. This sample contains 140,000 to 150,000 clones. The sequenced sample was PBMCs. The receptors derive from a male donor in good health and CMV-seronegative.

The chain uses TRBV4-2 and TRBJ1-2; the D gene is possibly TRBD1 (6 bases). CDR3 length: 15 residues. V dropped 3 bases and J dropped 3 bases, with 14 bases sitting between them. Germline V gene lookup returns CDR1 LGHNA and CDR2 YNFKEQ. The CDR3 bases are TGTGCCAGCAGCCATACAGGGAAAGTGGACTATGGCTACACCTTC. Encoded protein: CASSHTGKVDYGYTF.

The rearrangement links TRBV28 to TRBJ1-5; D not resolved. V gave up 3 bases and J gave up 3 bases, with 9 bases separating them. This CDR3 is 14 amino acids long. CDR1 and CDR2 (germline): MDHEN, SYDVKM. The CDR3 region is CASSFTGFNQPQHF. The CDR3 DNA follows: TGTGCCAGCAGTTTCACCGGGTTCAATCAGCCCCAGCATTTT. The full variable domain, completed using reference TRBV28 and TRBJ1-5, is DVKVTQSSRYLVKRTGEKVFLECVQDMDHENMFWYRQDPGLGLRLIYFSYDVKMKEKGDIPEGYSVSREKKERFSLILESASTNQTSMYLCASSFTGFNQPQHFGDGTRLSIL.

The chain joins TRBV6-5 to TRBJ1-6; TRBD1 matches at 7 bases. This CDR3 is built from 14 residues. CDR1 and CDR2 from the germline V gene are MNHEY and SVGAGI. J lost 9 bases, V lost 6 bases, and 8 bases had no gene match. The CDR3 nucleotides read TGTGCCAGCAGATGGGGAAGGGGGCTTTCACCCCTCCACTTT. This encodes CASRWGRGLSPLHF.

The chain recombines TRBV27 with TRBJ1-5; TRBD1 matches 7 bases. The CDR3 runs to 14 residues. Germline V gene data show CDR1 as MNHEY and CDR2 as SMNVEV (reference sequence). The junction had 2 bases not matched to a gene; V was cut back by 0 bases and J by 6 bases. CDR3: CASSLSTGTQPQHF. In nucleotides, the CDR3 is TGTGCCAGCAGTTTATCGACAGGGACTCAGCCCCAGCATTTT.

The V call is TRBV5-1, the J call TRBJ2-3, with TRBD1 matching 8 bases. V lost 0 bases and J lost 3; bases outside the gene matches: 6. CDR3 size: 16 residues. The V gene's germline CDR1 is SGHRS and CDR2 YFSETQ. The CDR3 protein is CASSLGRDRPTDTQYF. Here the CDR3 DNA reads TGCGCCAGCAGCTTGGGAAGGGACAGGCCAACAGATACGCAGTATTTT.

The DNA of the CDR3 is TGTGCCAGCAGTGAAGGGACAGGCCCACGGCCCTTAGATACGCAGTATTTT. Translating gives CASSEGTGPRPLDTQYF. This chain joins TRBV6-1 and TRBJ2-3, with 7 bases matching TRBD1. This CDR3 comprises 17 residues. Germline CDR1 MNHNS, CDR2 SASEGT. With 1 base clipped from V and 5 bases from J, the junction kept 12 bases outside the gene matches.

The gene calls are TRBV10-3 and TRBJ2-7, with TRBD1 identical over 8 bases. V was clipped by 5 bases and J by 1 base; unmatched bases: 1. The CDR3 loop spans 13 amino acids. Germline loops: CDR1 ENHRY, CDR2 SYGVKD. The CDR3 DNA reads as TGTGCCATCAGTTGGGACAGGTCCTACGAGCAGTACTTC. Amino acids: CAISWDRSYEQYF.

This sequence joins TRBV5-1 and TRBJ2-7; D perhaps matches TRBD2 (6 bases). This CDR3 region has 15 residues. V dropped 0 bases and J dropped 4 bases, with 14 bases sitting between them. Per germline, CDR1 SGHRS and CDR2 YFSETQ. CDR3 DNA: TGCGCCAGCAGCTTGGAAGGGGAGGTGCTATACGAGCAGTACTTC. Translation: CASSLEGEVLYEQYF.

The chain employs TRBV2 and TRBJ2-7; 8 nucleotides align to TRBD1. Trimming cost V 9 bases and J 4 bases; bases outside gene matches: 14. Germline values: CDR1 SNHLY, CDR2 FYNNEI. The CDR3 consists of 15 residues. The CDR3 is CASTVDRGNTYEQYF. DNA of the CDR3: TGTGCCAGTACGGTAGACAGGGGAAACACTTACGAGCAGTACTTC. The full variable domain, completed using reference TRBV2 and TRBJ2-7, is EPEVTQTPSHQVTQMGQEVILRCVPISNHLYFYWYRQILGQKVEFLVSFYNNEISEKSEIFDDQFSVERPDGSNFTLKIRSTKLEDSAMYFCASTVDRGNTYEQYFGPGTRLTVT.